The 22 T cell receptor beta chains given below trace back to one sample, sequenced in a study of shared clonotypes between healthy human individuals. TCRdb's copy holds only in-frame clones and misses some; the assay was immunoSEQ multiplex PCR. Altogether millions of clones are present, over 85% being singletons, with the ten largest covering under 0.15%. Sequenced input: naive CD4+ T cells sorted from blood. Subset of the sample: CD45RA+ positively selected. The origin of the receptors is a man between 18 and 35 years old in good health.

With respect to this clone: Other DNA sequences in this sample translate to the same CDR3. The V and J genes are TRBV5-4 and TRBJ2-5, with 9 positions matching TRBD1. The V segment lost 4 bases and the J segment 4 bases; nucleotides outside the gene matches: 2. Germline V gene sequence: CDR1 SGHNT, CDR2 YYREEE (reference sequence). The CDR3 runs to 13 residues. CDR3 coding DNA: TGTGCCAGCAGCCAGACAGGGGGAGAGACCCAGTACTTC. This gives the protein CASSQTGGETQYF.

This chain joins TRBV19 and TRBJ2-7; either TRBD1 or TRBD2 may supply D (5 bases each). The germline V gene has CDR1 LNHDA and CDR2 SQIVND (reference sequence). The ends were cut back, 3 bases at V and 0 bases at J, with 12 bases in the middle. The CDR3 is 15 residues long. CDR3 coding DNA: TGTGCCAGTAGTATTGGGACCGTGAGCTCCTACGAGCAGTACTTC. Translation gives CASSIGTVSSYEQYF.

This sequence joins TRBV6-6 and TRBJ2-3; 9 nucleotides line up with TRBD1. The CDR3 totals 13 residues. Losses at the gene ends were 6 bases for V and 3 bases for J; bases not matched to a gene: 1. Germline assignment: CDR1 MNHNY and CDR2 SVGAGI (reference sequence). The CDR3 DNA follows: TGTGCCAGCAGAGGGACAGGGACAGATACGCAGTATTTT. Translation: CASRGTGTDTQYF.

This chain joins TRBV30 and TRBJ1-6; D not certain. Looked up from germline, CDR1 is GTSNPN and CDR2 is SVGIG (reference sequence). This CDR3 comprises 14 residues. V shed 5 bases and J shed 3 bases, with 11 bases lying between them. Here the CDR3 reads CAWDHWDYNSPLHF. The CDR3 nucleotides are TGTGCCTGGGACCATTGGGACTATAATTCACCCCTCCACTTT.

J is TRBJ2-1 and V is TRBV7-2, with D possibly being TRBD2 (5 bases). Trimming took 5 bases from V and 0 from J, leaving 17 bases between them. The CDR3 runs 17 residues. The germline CDR1 and CDR2 sequences are SGHTA and FQGNSA. The CDR3, as DNA: TGTGCCAGCAGCCTATTCGTGAGCGGAAGCTCCTACAATGAGCAGTTCTTC. This sequence encodes CASSLFVSGSSYNEQFF.

The CDR3 sequence is CASSRGTAVSGNTIYF. For the CDR3, the DNA is TGTGCCAGCAGTCGAGGGACAGCCGTCTCTGGAAACACCATATATTTT. The chain joins TRBV28 to TRBJ1-3, with 7 bases aligning to TRBD1. Looked up from germline, CDR1 is MDHEN and CDR2 is SYDVKM. The CDR3 spans 16 residues. V lost 5 bases and J lost 0; bases outside the gene matches: 7. Filled out from reference TRBV28 and TRBJ1-3, the complete variable domain reads DVKVTQSSRYLVKRTGEKVFLECVQDMDHENMFWYRQDPGLGLRLIYFSYDVKMKEKGDIPEGYSVSREKKERFSLILESASTNQTSMYLCASSRGTAVSGNTIYFGEGSWLTVV.

As for this clone: At the DNA level, this CDR3 is encoded by other sequences in the same sample as well. The chain uses TRBV28 and TRBJ1-1; D gene ambiguous. The CDR3 consists of 11 residues. Germline V gene data show CDR1 as MDHEN and CDR2 as SYDVKM. Deletions cut 8 bases from V and 2 bases from J, with 6 bases between. The CDR3 reads CASRGNTEAFF. In nucleotides, the CDR3 is TGTGCCAGCCGAGGTAACACTGAAGCTTTCTTT.

The CDR3 DNA follows: TGTGCCAGCAGCCTTAGCGGGACTAGCTCCTACGAGCAGTACTTC. This encodes CASSLSGTSSYEQYF. The rearrangement uses TRBV9 and TRBJ2-7; 8 nucleotides align to TRBD2. Trimming took 4 bases from V and 0 from J; bases not matched to a gene: 6. The CDR3 is 15 amino acids. Germline V gives CDR1 SGDLS, CDR2 YYNGEE.

The chain has TRBV10-3 and TRBJ1-2; TRBD1 aligns across 9 bases. Germline V gives CDR1 ENHRY, CDR2 SYGVKD. V lost 8 bases, J lost 2 bases, and 15 bases stayed unmatched. There are 17 residues in the CDR3. The CDR3 sequence is CAIGIGTGKNLNYGYTF. CDR3 coding DNA: TGTGCCATCGGGATAGGGACAGGGAAAAACCTAAACTATGGCTACACCTTC.

The chain is built from TRBV30 and TRBJ2-7; TRBD2 matches 13 bases. The CDR3 runs to 17 residues. The V and J ends lost 5 bases and 5 bases, in that order; junction bases with no gene match: 15. Looked up from germline, CDR1 is GTSNPN and CDR2 is SVGIG (reference sequence). CDR3 loop: CAWVPARTSGGANEQYF. The CDR3 DNA sequence: TGTGCCTGGGTCCCAGCGAGGACTAGCGGGGGAGCCAACGAGCAGTACTTC.

This chain uses TRBV6-1 with TRBJ1-2; D may be TRBD1 (5 bases). With 7 bases removed from V and 8 bases from J, the gap between germline ends came to 14 bases. CDR1 is MNHNS and CDR2 is SASEGT in the germline V gene. CDR3 size: 12 residues. The CDR3 region is CASTAAGSGYTF. CDR3 DNA: TGTGCCAGCACGGCGGCAGGGAGCGGCTACACCTTC.

This chain links TRBV27 with TRBJ1-2, with 7 nucleotides matching TRBD1. CDR1 and CDR2 from the germline V gene are MNHEY and SMNVEV (reference sequence). The CDR3 spans 13 residues. After removal of 2 bases from V and 8 bases from J, the junction contained 5 bases not matched to a gene. The CDR3 region has the DNA TGTGCCAGCAGTTTAGACAGGGCAGCCGGCTACACCTTC. The encoded protein is CASSLDRAAGYTF.

The rearrangement uses TRBV30 and TRBJ2-7; D gene uncertain. V lost 4 bases to trimming and J lost 0 bases, with 7 bases between them. Per the germline V gene, CDR1 is GTSNPN and CDR2 is SVGIG (reference sequence). The CDR3 covers 12 residues. CDR3 residues: CAWTLGSYEQYF. CDR3 DNA sequence: TGTGCCTGGACTCTGGGCTCCTACGAGCAGTACTTC.

V usage is TRBV6-6 and J usage is TRBJ2-7, with 9 bases identical to TRBD1. CDR1 is MNHNY and CDR2 is SVGAGI in the germline V gene (reference sequence). The ends lost 6 bases at V and 5 bases at J; junction bases unmatched: 8. The CDR3 is 14 amino acids. CDR3 in amino acids: CASSFPGTGNEQYF. The DNA for the CDR3 is TGTGCCAGCAGCTTCCCCGGGACAGGGAACGAGCAGTACTTC.

This chain connects TRBV6-5 to TRBJ2-1, with 12 bases identical to TRBD2. This CDR3 spans 15 amino acids. In germline, CDR1 is MNHEY, CDR2 SVGAGI. Trimming at V came to 4 bases and at J to 6 bases, leaving 4 bases not matched to a gene. CDR3 in DNA: TGTGCCAGCAGTTCTCTAGCGGGAGGGGTCAATGAGCAGTTCTTC. It specifies CASSSLAGGVNEQFF.

The CDR3, as DNA: TGTGCCAGCAGTTACTCGATAGTTATAACCGGGGAGCTGTTTTTT. Translating gives CASSYSIVITGELFF. This sequence joins TRBV6-5 and TRBJ2-2; D gene unclear. The germline V and J ends were trimmed by 0 bases and 5 bases, with 10 bases remaining between them. There are 15 residues in the CDR3. In germline, CDR1 is MNHEY, CDR2 SVGAGI.

The rearrangement links TRBV6-5 to TRBJ2-5, with D possibly TRBD2 on 5 matching bases. Germline V gives CDR1 MNHEY, CDR2 SVGAGI. The CDR3 runs to 15 residues. V lost 6 bases to trimming and J lost 2 bases, with 16 bases between them. The CDR3 DNA follows: TGTGCCAGCAGCCCAGGCCGACTACGACAAGAGACCCAGTACTTC. Amino acid sequence: CASSPGRLRQETQYF.

As concerns this clone: Within the sample, other DNA sequences also encode this same CDR3. The rearrangement links TRBV5-4 to TRBJ2-5; D unclear. Germline V gives CDR1 SGHNT, CDR2 YYREEE (reference sequence). This CDR3 is 13 amino acids long. Trimming removed 0 bases from V and 3 bases from J, with 6 bases in between. The CDR3, as DNA: TGTGCCAGCAGCTTGGCGAGCAAAGAGACCCAGTACTTC. Amino acid sequence: CASSLASKETQYF.

This chain uses TRBV19 with TRBJ2-1, with 9 bases fitting TRBD2. CDR1 and CDR2 from the germline V gene are LNHDA and SQIVND (reference sequence). Unmatched junction bases numbered 3, after V lost 5 bases and J lost 7 bases. This CDR3 has 13 residues. For the CDR3, the DNA is TGTGCCAGTAGTCGACTAGCGGTTAATGAGCAGTTCTTC. The encoded protein is CASSRLAVNEQFF.

CDR3 in DNA: TGTGCCAGCAGCCTGTGGGGCTTGAATTCACCCCTCCACTTT. This gives the protein CASSLWGLNSPLHF. The J gene is TRBJ1-6, the V gene TRBV6-5, with a tentative D call TRBD1 (5 bases). Trimming took 6 bases from V and 7 from J, leaving 13 bases between them. This CDR3 comprises 14 residues. Germline V gene data show CDR1 as MNHEY and CDR2 as SVGAGI.

The rearrangement uses TRBV19 and TRBJ1-6; 9 bases agree with TRBD1. The CDR3 sequence is 16 residues long. Germline loops: CDR1 LNHDA, CDR2 SQIVND (reference sequence). Unmatched junction bases numbered 9, after V lost 2 bases and J lost 10 bases. The CDR3 region has the DNA TGTGCCAGTAGTATATATGGGACAGGGCTAGGATCACCCCTCCACTTT. It yields the protein CASSIYGTGLGSPLHF. The full variable domain, with the rest looked up from reference TRBV19 and TRBJ1-6, is DGGITQSPKYLFRKEGQNVTLSCEQNLNHDAMYWYRQDPGQGLRLIYYSQIVNDFQKGDIAEGYSVSREKKESFPLTVTSAQKNPTAFYLCASSIYGTGLGSPLHFGNGTRLTVT.

The chain couples TRBV25-1 to TRBJ2-3; TRBD2 agrees at 13 bases. Germline lookup yields CDR1 MGHDK and CDR2 SYGVNS. The CDR3 totals 18 residues. J gave up 0 bases and V 1 base, and 4 bases lay outside the gene matches. CDR3 in DNA: TGTGCCAGCAGTGAATCTCGGACTAGCGGGGGAAGCACAGATACGCAGTATTTT. Translation gives CASSESRTSGGSTDTQYF.